This T cell receptor (beta chain) was identified in a study of CD8+ T cells in alopecia areata. The ends were cut back, 7 bases at V and 3 bases at J, with 7 bases in the middle. This CDR3 has 12 residues. The germline V gene encodes CDR1 SNHLY and CDR2 FYNNEI. Treatment in this sample: oral pan-JAK inhibitor, 5-10 mg twice daily. Extracted from the samples, RNA was reverse transcribed into cDNA to serve as the sequencing template. Generated by immunoSEQ multiplex PCR, the TCRdb table keeps only in-frame clones and is missing some. The sample yields 150,000 or so clones, about 59% seen once. This receptor was taken from a human donor with alopecia areata. This chain uses TRBV2 with TRBJ2-1, with D possibly being TRBD1 (5 bases). The sequences come from CD8+ T cells sorted from blood, collected at week 4, from a patient treated with tofacitinib. The CDR3 protein is CASIDSYNEQFF. CDR3 DNA sequence: TGTGCCAGCATCGACAGCTACAATGAGCAGTTCTTC. Drawing the rest from reference TRBV2 and TRBJ2-1, the complete variable domain is EPEVTQTPSHQVTQMGQEVILRCVPISNHLYFYWYRQILGQKVEFLVSFYNNEISEKSEIFDDQFSVERPDGSNFTLKIRSTKLEDSAMYFCASIDSYNEQFFGPGTRLTVL.